Given below is one T cell receptor beta chain in context. This clonotype has ten or more counts. The target of this receptor is not known. No clone much larger than this one lies a single base away; base qualities are absent. The CDR3 contains 15 residues, cysteine and phenylalanine counted. The kept DNA is CDR3 alone, 45 bases in frame from the first base. V is shortened by 2 bases, J by 4 bases, and the region joining them spans 12 bases. CDR1 and CDR2, looked up from the germline V gene (reference sequence), are MNHEY and SMNVEV. The entry originates in a study of regulatory T cells in long-lasting Graves disease (dated by TCRdb to 2020 to 2023). For the wider study: Antithyroid drugs had been taken for less than 3 months by newly diagnosed Graves' disease patients. Patients with persistent Graves' disease were compared with patients with newly diagnosed Graves' disease using TCR sequencing and RNA sequencing of peripheral blood. A total of about 35 samples underwent TCR sequencing, from some 13 patients with persistent Graves' disease and 20 patients with newly diagnosed Graves' disease. The study was registered as a clinical trial and conducted in China.

The meaning of the sample's time point label: newly diagnosed GD, antithyroid drugs for less than 3 months. For both TCR sequencing and RNA sequencing, RNA was extracted from PBMCs using TRIzol. Graves' disease was diagnosed according to American Thyroid Association guidelines. Patients were recruited from an endocrinology department in Xi'an, China. Each patient gave approximately 10 milliliters of peripheral blood, collected in an EDTA anticoagulant tube. Ficoll Paque Plus density gradient separation was used to isolate PBMCs, and no additional T cell sorting was done. RNA quality was checked with an Agilent 2100 Bioanalyzer and agarose gel, and concentration with a NanoDrop 2000. The paper's findings and limits, for the study overall: Persistent patients shared more public clonotypes among themselves (2,741) than newly diagnosed patients did (approximately 870). Only peripheral blood was studied, because thyroid tissue, the primary lesion, was inaccessible. TRBV28, TRBJ1-2 and TRBJ2-5 were preferentially used in persistent disease, while TRBV20-1 and TRBJ2-1 were favored in newly diagnosed disease. Sequencing and analysis were limited to the TCR beta chain. The authors noted that the small sample size was a limitation that may lower accuracy. Compared with newly diagnosed patients, persistent Graves' disease patients had lower TCR Shannon entropy and fewer highly expanded clones, which suggests clonal expansion.

Libraries were prepared through multiplex PCR. The run used an Illumina HiSeq 4000. iRepertoire HTBI primers and Arm-PCR amplification of CDR3 regions were used to construct TCR beta libraries. Before sequencing, the PCR products went through gel purification. The authors processed their data as follows. A total of 62 TRBV and 14 TRBJ segments were identified across samples and were used for gene usage analysis of CDR3 amino acid clonotypes. COPE and FqMerger were used to merge filtered high-quality paired reads into contigs. BLAST was used to align contigs to IMGT TRBV, TRBD and TRBJ reference genes, with CDR3 defined following IMGT. Highly expanded clones were defined as clonotypes with a frequency above 0.1%. Repertoire diversity was measured by Shannon entropy, and V-J evenness by the Gini coefficient. A clonotype found in more than one individual was treated as public. TCRdb cleaned the public reads at Q25 with fastp, built clones with MiXCR and kept in-frame beta chains. Records with the same CDR3 protein are collapsed into one entry carrying the most frequent genes and DNA. For this entry, the V and J calls and clone size follow TCRdb and not the study's own pipeline. A total of 550,000 to 600,000 distinct CDR3 sequences appear in this sample, 15% to 20% of them only once. Around 12% of the sample is in the top ten clones.

The data were also submitted as part of a second study, on T cells in Graves' hyperthyroidism and ophthalmopathy. The second paper states: Stable Graves' hyperthyroidism was defined as no progression to ophthalmopathy during 18 months of follow-up. Hyperthyroidism patients were newly diagnosed, had a disease duration of under 2 months, and were aged 18 to 65 years. Exclusion was applied to patients with uncontrolled infections, other autoimmune diseases, pregnancy or lactation. Diagnoses were based on clinical symptoms, serum thyroxine and TRAb, thyroid ultrasound and orbital computed tomography. The TCR CDR3 was subjected to a first round of RT-PCR using the HTBI primer set and the Qiagen OneStep RT-PCR kit. Blood samples also contained most of the expanded thyroid clonotypes (frequency above 0.001), which suggests that blood repertoires may reflect thyroid immune responses. In cross-validation, a model built on a 13 V-J signature told ophthalmopathy apart from stable hyperthyroidism with 85% to 90% sensitivity and approximately 84% specificity, and in testing the same model reached 80%/75%. In validation, the model predicted progression to ophthalmopathy a median of approximately 6.6 months before onset, with approximately 71% sensitivity and roughly 72% specificity. To identify distinguishing TCR V-J signatures, a discovery cohort of around 100 patients was used, comprising 43 with Graves' ophthalmopathy and some 60 with stable Graves' hyperthyroidism. Prospective prediction of ophthalmopathy was tested in an independent validation cohort consisting of 18 hyperthyroidism patients and approximately 16 patients who later progressed to ophthalmopathy. For training and testing, the roughly 100 patients in the discovery cohort were randomly divided in a 7:3 ratio. Thyroid tissue and blood T-cell repertoires from about six Graves' hyperthyroidism patients were also compared in the study. Once sampling was done, hyperthyroidism patients were given methimazole at a starting dose of 30 mg daily, whereas ophthalmopathy patients were given high-dose intravenous methylprednisolone. Libraries were constructed in a second round of multiplex PCR, after which size selection and purification were performed. The libraries were sequenced on an Illumina HiSeq2000 using paired-end 100 bp reads. Raw data were processed with SOAPnuke, discarding reads with adapters, uncalled bases, mean Phred below 15, or no exact constant-primer or identifier match. High-quality paired reads were merged with COPE v1.2.5, and unique nucleotide sequences were defined as clonotypes. MiTCR v1.1 was used to align clonotypes to the IMGT TRBV, TRBD and TRBJ reference segments. Only V-J combinations with frequency above 0.0001, covering 99% to 99.2% of repertoires, were analysed. The TCS score was defined as the ratio of F50 (clonal expansion) to E x V (chaos), calculated using BLOSUM62-based TCRdist between CDR3 peptides within each V-J. Welch's t-statistics and random forest reduced 450 to 600 V-J features to 13, which were used in a naive Bayes classifier (R e1071). Sample size was not statistically predetermined, and investigators were not blinded to group allocation. The paper describes TCR Vbeta CDR3 sequencing of 135 peripheral blood samples, made up of 40 to 45 ophthalmopathy patients, some 76 hyperthyroidism patients and 17 progressor patients.

Sequenced here: peripheral blood mononuclear cells (PBMCs), sampled at new diagnosis, from a patient treated with antithyroid drugs. The rearranged segments are TRBV27 and TRBJ1-5; the D region possibly corresponds to TRBD1 (5 bases align). The source of this sequence is a man aged 18 to 29 with Graves disease. Donor details come from another sample of the same person, matched by shared clones. DNA sequence: TGTGCCAGCAGTTTAGAGGGACGGACTAATCAGCCCCAGCATTTT. Translated, it gives CASSLEGRTNQPQHF.